These 17 T cell receptor beta chains were all obtained from the same sample, sequenced in a study of T cells in women clearing cervical HPV infection. Sequencing used immunoSEQ multiplex PCR; TCRdb keeps in-frame clones, though not all of them. Here the sample table reports approximately 30,000 clones. Sequenced: blood buffy coat. These receptors were obtained from a woman aged 18 to 75 with a cervical HPV16 infection that either progressed to CIN3+ or cleared (not recorded which).

In the case of this clone: Read sequence stops 3 residues before the CDR3 end, and the germline J gene provides the missing end. V usage is TRBV15 and J usage is TRBJ2-1; possible D gene TRBD1, 8 bases. CDR1 is LNHNV and CDR2 is YYDKDF in the germline V gene (reference sequence). The germline V and J ends were trimmed by 3 bases and 3 bases, with 15 bases remaining between them. This CDR3 comprises 16 residues. CDR3 DNA, as far as it was read: TGTGCCACCAGCAGGGGGGGGACAGGAGACTACAATGAG. Translation gives CATSRGGTGDYNE. The full CDR3 is CATSRGGTGDYNEQFF. Drawing the rest from reference TRBV15 and TRBJ2-1, the complete variable domain is DAMVIQNPRYQVTQFGKPVTLSCSQTLNHNVMYWYQQKSSQAPKLLFHYYDKDFNNEADTPDNFQSRRPNTSFCFLDIRSPGLGDTAMYLCATSRGGTGDYNEQFFGPGTRLTVL.

Comments on this clone: The junction shows a germline mismatch at one end, possibly a read error. The observed sequence ends 3 residues before the CDR3 terminus, with the missing tail filled in from the germline J gene. The chain is built from TRBV4-2 and TRBJ1-2, with 7 bases aligning to TRBD1. CDR1 is LGHNA and CDR2 is YNFKEQ in the germline V gene. The CDR3 extends over 13 amino acids. This CDR3 is CASSQETGMGYTF. The DNA read from the CDR3 is TGCGCCAGCAGCCAGGAGACAGGGATGGGC.

Comments on this clone: With the read ending 3 residues before the CDR3 end, the germline J gene is used to fill in that end. The rearrangement links TRBV6-4 to TRBJ2-2; a weak D match, TRBD1 (5 bases). The CDR3 has 13 amino acids. Per the germline V gene, CDR1 is MRHNA and CDR2 is SNTAGT. V gave up 2 bases and J gave up 4 bases, with 5 bases separating them. CDR3 DNA, as far as it was read: TGTGCCAGCAGTGACGGGGCCACCGGGGAG. This codes for CASSDGATGE. The whole CDR3 sequence is CASSDGATGELFF.

In the case of this clone: The read finishes 3 residues shy of the CDR3 end, and the germline J gene is used to complete it. The rearrangement links TRBV11-2 to TRBJ1-2, with D possibly being TRBD1 (5 bases). Between the trimmed V and J ends, which lost 1 base and 2 bases, there was a span of 11 bases. The CDR3 is made up of 15 amino acids. CDR1 and CDR2 from the germline V gene are SGHAT and FQNNGV. The sequenced part of the CDR3 DNA is TGTGCCAGCAGCTTAGTTGGGGACTCAAACTATGGC. Encoded protein: CASSLVGDSNYG. The complete CDR3 protein is CASSLVGDSNYGYTF. Full variable domain (outside the CDR3, taken from reference TRBV11-2 and TRBJ1-2): EAGVAQSPRYKIIEKRQSVAFWCNPISGHATLYWYQQILGQGPKLLIQFQNNGVVDDSQLPKDRFSAERLKGVDSTLKIQPAKLEDSAVYLCASSLVGDSNYGYTFGSGTRLTVV.

Comments on this clone: The read ends 3 residues before the CDR3 terminus; that terminus is restored from the germline J gene. This sequence joins TRBV7-6 and TRBJ2-7; D is possibly TRBD1 (6 bases). Germline CDR1 reads SGHVS; CDR2 reads FNYEAQ. Deletions cut 1 base from V and 6 bases from J, with 13 bases between. The CDR3 extends over 14 amino acids. Incomplete CDR3 DNA: TGTGCCAGCAGCTTAGAACAGGGAGAGGGCGAG. It translates to CASSLEQGEGE. The CDR3 as a whole reads CASSLEQGEGEQYF.

A remark on this clone: The junction departs from germline at one end; a sequencing error may be responsible. The observed sequence ends 3 residues before the CDR3 terminus, with the missing tail filled in from the germline J gene. V is TRBV20-1 and J is TRBJ2-3; possibly TRBD1 for D (6 bases). This CDR3 is built from 13 residues. Looked up from germline, CDR1 is DFQATT and CDR2 is SNEGSKA (reference sequence). Partial CDR3 DNA: TGCAGTGCTAGAGTCCCAGGGGCAGAGACG. This codes for CSARVPGAET. The entire CDR3 reads CSARVPGAETQYF.

About this clone itself: The sequence runs out 3 residues before the end of the CDR3; the remainder is reconstructed from the germline J gene. The chain joins TRBV20-1 to TRBJ1-1, with D possibly TRBD1 on 6 matching bases. This CDR3 has 13 residues. Germline assignment: CDR1 DFQATT and CDR2 SNEGSKA (reference sequence). The V end lost 3 bases, the J end lost 1 base, and 9 bases lay between the germline ends. CDR3 bases read: TGCAGTGCTAGCGTGACAGGGAACACTGAA. Translation gives CSASVTGNTE. From start to end, the CDR3 is CSASVTGNTEAFF.

On this clone itself: The CDR3 goes on 3 residues after the read ends, and that part is filled in from the germline J gene. The chain is built from TRBV15 and TRBJ2-7, with TRBD1 matching 10 bases. Trimming took 1 base from V and 0 from J; bases not matched to a gene: 0. This CDR3 comprises 15 residues. Germline V lookup: CDR1 LNHNV, CDR2 YYDKDF (reference sequence). The chain's CDR3 is CATSRGTGGSYEQYF. Incomplete CDR3 DNA: TGTGCCACCAGCAGAGGGACAGGGGGCTCCTACGAG.

Notes on this clone: Read sequence stops 3 residues before the CDR3 end, and the germline J gene provides the missing end. The chain carries TRBV5-1 and TRBJ1-1; D unclear. This CDR3 is 12 amino acids long. Germline lookup yields CDR1 SGHRS and CDR2 YFSETQ. V was trimmed by 4 bases and J by 4 bases, leaving 8 bases between them. The CDR3 sequence: CASSQEGTEAFF. The sequenced part of the CDR3 DNA is TGCGCCAGCAGCCAAGAGGGCACTGAA.

Regarding this clone: The read gets to within 3 residues of the CDR3 end, and the germline J gene fills in the rest. The chain employs TRBV18 and TRBJ1-1, with D possibly being TRBD1 (5 bases). Germline V gene lookup returns CDR1 KGHSH and CDR2 LQKENI. This CDR3 spans 14 amino acids. CDR3 DNA (partial): TGTGCCAGCTCACCAAGACAGAGGGCTCAAGAA. Translation: CASSPRQRAQE. The CDR3 reads in full as CASSPRQRAQEAFF.

As regards this clone: The read halts 3 residues ahead of the CDR3 end, with the missing end drawn from the germline J gene. The genes are TRBV7-9 and TRBJ1-2; weak D call: TRBD1 (6 bases). Per germline, CDR1 SEHNR and CDR2 FQNEAQ (reference sequence). This CDR3 has 14 amino acids. Incomplete CDR3 DNA: TGTGCCAGCAGCTTCGCGGGGGCCACAGATACC. It encodes CASSFAGATDT. The whole CDR3 reads CASSFAGATDTYTF.

Concerning this clone itself: The read terminates 3 residues ahead of where the CDR3 ends, so the germline J gene completes it. This sequence joins TRBV20-1 and TRBJ1-5; 9 bases map to TRBD1. V lost 6 bases, J lost 2 bases, and 5 bases stayed unmatched. This CDR3 is 14 amino acids long. The germline V gene has CDR1 DFQATT and CDR2 SNEGSKA (reference sequence). The part of the CDR3 DNA that was read is TGCAGTGCCGGACAGGGGTTGGGCAATCAGCCC. Protein product: CSAGQGLGNQP. The complete CDR3 sequence is CSAGQGLGNQPQHF.

Comment on this clone: The read terminates 3 residues before the CDR3 end, so the remaining end is supplied by the germline J gene. The chain is built from TRBV19 and TRBJ1-1, with a possible D match to TRBD1 (6 bases). Germline V gives CDR1 LNHDA, CDR2 SQIVND (reference sequence). The CDR3 sequence is 13 residues long. The V gene lost 6 bases and the J gene lost 4 bases, with 12 bases spanning the gap. The CDR3 sequence is CASSRGGGTEAFF. The CDR3 bases that were read are TGTGCCAGTAGCCGAGGGGGGGGCACTGAA.

Details on this clone: The read terminates 3 residues ahead of where the CDR3 ends, so the germline J gene completes it. The rearrangement links TRBV6-2 or TRBV6-3 to TRBJ2-4; possibly TRBD1 for D (5 bases). The CDR3 has 13 residues. CDR1 is MNHEY and CDR2 is SVGEGT in the germline V gene. CDR3: CASSLDTNYGQYF. The sequenced part of the CDR3 DNA is TGTGCCAGCAGTCTGGACACTAACTATGGT.

Remarks on this clone: The read ends 3 residues before the CDR3 terminus; that terminus is restored from the germline J gene. The gene calls are TRBV5-1 and TRBJ2-5; a weak D match, TRBD1 (5 bases). Per the germline V gene, CDR1 is SGHRS and CDR2 is YFSETQ. V was shortened by 0 bases and J by 5 bases, with 11 bases between the two germline ends. The CDR3 runs to 14 residues. The sequenced CDR3 bases are TGCGCCAGCAGCTTGGGAGACAGCCGTGAGACC. Translated: CASSLGDSRET. The entire CDR3 is CASSLGDSRETQYF.

About this clone itself: Read coverage stops 3 residues before the CDR3 terminus; the germline J gene supplies the remainder. The chain carries TRBV5-1 and TRBJ2-3; D possibly corresponds to TRBD1 (5 bases). V was pared by 3 bases and J by 2 bases, with 7 bases between. The CDR3 has 13 residues. Germline values: CDR1 SGHRS, CDR2 YFSETQ. The CDR3 reads CASSSDNTDTQYF. CDR3 bases read: TGCGCCAGCAGCTCGGACAACACAGATACG. Full variable domain (remainder filled in from reference TRBV5-1 and TRBJ2-3): KAGVTQTPRYLIKTRGQQVTLSCSPISGHRSVSWYQQTPGQGLQFLFEYFSETQRNKGNFPGRFSGRQFSNSRSEMNVSTLELGDSALYLCASSSDNTDTQYFGPGTRLTVL.

On this clone itself: The CDR3 end falls 3 residues outside the read, so it is completed with the germline J gene. The rearrangement uses TRBV7-9 and TRBJ2-4; D remains ambiguous. CDR1 and CDR2 (germline): SEHNR, FQNEAQ (reference sequence). The CDR3 has 13 amino acids. The part of the CDR3 DNA that was read is TGTGCCAGCAGCTTAGAGTTGAGCTATGGT. Amino acids: CASSLELSYG. The whole CDR3 region reads CASSLELSYGQYF.